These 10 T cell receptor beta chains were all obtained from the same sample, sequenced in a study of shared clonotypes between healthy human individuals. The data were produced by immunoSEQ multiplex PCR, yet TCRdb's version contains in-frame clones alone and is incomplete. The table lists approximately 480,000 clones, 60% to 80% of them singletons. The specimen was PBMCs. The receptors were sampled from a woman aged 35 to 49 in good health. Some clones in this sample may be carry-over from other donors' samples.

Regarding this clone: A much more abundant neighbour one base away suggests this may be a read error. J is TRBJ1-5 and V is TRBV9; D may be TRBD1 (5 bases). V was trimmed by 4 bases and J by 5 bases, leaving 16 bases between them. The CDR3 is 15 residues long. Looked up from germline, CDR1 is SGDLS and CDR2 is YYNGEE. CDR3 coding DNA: TGTGCCAGCAGCTCCCACCCGGGGGGAGATCAGCCCCAGCATTTT. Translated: CASSSHPGGDQPQHF. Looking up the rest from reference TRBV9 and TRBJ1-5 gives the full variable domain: DSGVTQTPKHLITATGQRVTLRCSPRSGDLSVYWYQQSLDQGLQFLIQYYNGEERAKGNILERFSAQQFPDLHSELNLSSLELGDSALYFCASSSHPGGDQPQHFGDGTRLSIL.

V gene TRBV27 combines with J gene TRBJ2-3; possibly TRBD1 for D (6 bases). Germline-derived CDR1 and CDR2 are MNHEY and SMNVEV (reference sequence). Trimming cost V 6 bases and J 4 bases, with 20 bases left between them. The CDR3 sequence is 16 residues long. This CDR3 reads CASSAPQGGRPDTQYF. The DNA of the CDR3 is TGTGCCAGCAGCGCGCCACAGGGTGGCCGTCCAGATACGCAGTATTTT.

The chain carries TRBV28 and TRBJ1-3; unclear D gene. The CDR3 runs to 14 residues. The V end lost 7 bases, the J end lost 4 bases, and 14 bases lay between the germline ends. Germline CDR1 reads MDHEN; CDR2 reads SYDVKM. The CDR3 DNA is TGTGCCAGCATTCCCGCCACTACGGGAAACACCATATATTTT. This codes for CASIPATTGNTIYF.

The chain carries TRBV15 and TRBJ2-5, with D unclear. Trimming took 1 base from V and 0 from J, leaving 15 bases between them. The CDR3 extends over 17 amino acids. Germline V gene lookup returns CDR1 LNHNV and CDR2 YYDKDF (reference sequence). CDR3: CATSRVWPATYQETQYF. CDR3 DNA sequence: TGTGCCACCAGCAGAGTGTGGCCAGCAACGTACCAAGAGACCCAGTACTTC. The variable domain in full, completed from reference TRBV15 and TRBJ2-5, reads DAMVIQNPRYQVTQFGKPVTLSCSQTLNHNVMYWYQQKSSQAPKLLFHYYDKDFNNEADTPDNFQSRRPNTSFCFLDIRSPGLGDTAMYLCATSRVWPATYQETQYFGPGTRLLVL.

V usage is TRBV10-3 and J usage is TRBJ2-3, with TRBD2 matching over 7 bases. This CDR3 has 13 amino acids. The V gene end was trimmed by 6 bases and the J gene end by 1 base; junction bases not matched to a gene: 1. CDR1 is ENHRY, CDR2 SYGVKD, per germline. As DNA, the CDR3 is TGTGCCATCAGCCGGGAGGGCACAGATACGCAGTATTTT. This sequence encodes CAISREGTDTQYF.

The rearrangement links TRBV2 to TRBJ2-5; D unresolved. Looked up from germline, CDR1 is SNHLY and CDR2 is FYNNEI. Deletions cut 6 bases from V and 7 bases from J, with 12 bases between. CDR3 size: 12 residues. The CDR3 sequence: CASSPDLGTQYF. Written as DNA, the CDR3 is TGTGCCAGCAGCCCGGACCTTGGGACCCAGTACTTC.

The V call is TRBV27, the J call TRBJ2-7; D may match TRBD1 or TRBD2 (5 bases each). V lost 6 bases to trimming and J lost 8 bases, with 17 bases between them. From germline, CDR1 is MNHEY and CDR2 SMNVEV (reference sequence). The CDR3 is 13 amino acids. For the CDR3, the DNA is TGTGCCAGCAGCCAGTCAGGGACCACTCAGCAGTACTTC. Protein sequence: CASSQSGTTQQYF.

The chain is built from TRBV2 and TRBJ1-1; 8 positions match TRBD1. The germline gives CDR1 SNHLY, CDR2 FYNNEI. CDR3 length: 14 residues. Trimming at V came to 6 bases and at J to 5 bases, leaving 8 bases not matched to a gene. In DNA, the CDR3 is TGTGCCAGCAGAAGGGACAGGTGGCAAACTGAAGCTTTCTTT. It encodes CASRRDRWQTEAFF.

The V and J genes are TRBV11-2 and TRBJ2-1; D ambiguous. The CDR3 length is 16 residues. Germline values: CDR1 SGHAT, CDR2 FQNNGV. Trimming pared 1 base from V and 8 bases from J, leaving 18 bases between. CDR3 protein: CASSLGRNIVVDEQFF. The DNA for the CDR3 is TGTGCCAGCAGCTTAGGGAGAAATATCGTCGTGGATGAGCAGTTCTTC.

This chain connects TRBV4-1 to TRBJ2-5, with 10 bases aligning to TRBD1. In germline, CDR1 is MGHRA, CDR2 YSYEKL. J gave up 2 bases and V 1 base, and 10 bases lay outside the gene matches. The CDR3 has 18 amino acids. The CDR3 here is CASSQVMTGGAGQETQYF. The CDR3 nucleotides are TGCGCCAGCAGCCAAGTAATGACAGGGGGCGCGGGACAAGAGACCCAGTACTTC.